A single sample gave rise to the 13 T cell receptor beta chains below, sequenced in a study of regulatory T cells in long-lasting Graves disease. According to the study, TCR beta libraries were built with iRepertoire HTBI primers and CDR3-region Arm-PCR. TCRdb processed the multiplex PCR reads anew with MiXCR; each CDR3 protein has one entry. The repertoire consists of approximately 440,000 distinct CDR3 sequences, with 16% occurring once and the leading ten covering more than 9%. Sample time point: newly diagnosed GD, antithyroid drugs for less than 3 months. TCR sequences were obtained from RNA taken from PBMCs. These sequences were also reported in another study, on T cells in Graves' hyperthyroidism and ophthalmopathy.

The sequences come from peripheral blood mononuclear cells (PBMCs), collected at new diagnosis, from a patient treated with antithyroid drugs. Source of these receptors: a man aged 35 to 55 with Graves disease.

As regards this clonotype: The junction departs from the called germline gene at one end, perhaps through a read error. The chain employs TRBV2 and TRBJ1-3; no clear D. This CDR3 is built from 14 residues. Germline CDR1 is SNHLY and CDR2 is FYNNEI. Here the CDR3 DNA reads TGTGCCAGCGGATCTGACCCTTCTGGAGACACCATATATTTT. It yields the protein CASGSDPSGDTIYF.

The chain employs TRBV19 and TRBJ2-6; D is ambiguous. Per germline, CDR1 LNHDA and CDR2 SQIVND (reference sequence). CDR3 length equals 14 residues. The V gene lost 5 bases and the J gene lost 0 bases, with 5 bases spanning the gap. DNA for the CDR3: TGTGCCAGTAGTCAGCCCTCTGGGGCCAACGTCCTGACTTTC. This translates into CASSQPSGANVLTF.

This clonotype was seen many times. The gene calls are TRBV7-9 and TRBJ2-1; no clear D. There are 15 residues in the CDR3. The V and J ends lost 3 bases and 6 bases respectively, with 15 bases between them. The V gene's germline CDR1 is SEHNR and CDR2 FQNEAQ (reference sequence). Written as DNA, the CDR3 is TGTGCCAGCAGCTTCGACTGGGGTCTGTCCAATGAGCAGTTCTTC. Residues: CASSFDWGLSNEQFF.

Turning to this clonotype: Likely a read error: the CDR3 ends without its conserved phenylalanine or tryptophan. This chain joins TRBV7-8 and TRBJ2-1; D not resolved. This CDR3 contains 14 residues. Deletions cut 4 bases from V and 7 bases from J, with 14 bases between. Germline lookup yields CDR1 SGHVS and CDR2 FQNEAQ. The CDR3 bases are TGTGCCAGCAGCTCACGGCTGAGCGCGAATGAGCAGTTCGTC. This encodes CASSSRLSANEQFV.

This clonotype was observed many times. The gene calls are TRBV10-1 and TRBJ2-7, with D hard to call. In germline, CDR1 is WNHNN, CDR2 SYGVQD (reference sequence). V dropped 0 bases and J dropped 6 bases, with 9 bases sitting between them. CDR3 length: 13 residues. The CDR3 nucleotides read TGCGCCAGCAGTGAGTCGAAAAGGGTCGAGCAGTACTTC. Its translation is CASSESKRVEQYF.

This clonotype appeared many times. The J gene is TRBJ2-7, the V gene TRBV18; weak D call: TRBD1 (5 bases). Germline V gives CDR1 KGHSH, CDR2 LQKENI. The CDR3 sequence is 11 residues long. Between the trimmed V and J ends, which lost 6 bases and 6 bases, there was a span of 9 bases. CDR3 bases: TGTGCCAGCTCCCAGGGCGGCGAGCAGTACTTC. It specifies CASSQGGEQYF.

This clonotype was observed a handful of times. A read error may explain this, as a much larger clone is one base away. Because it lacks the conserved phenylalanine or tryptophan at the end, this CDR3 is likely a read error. CDR3 in amino acids: CAWSRQGGSNQPQHL. The CDR3 DNA reads as TGTGCCTGGAGTCGACAGGGAGGTAGCAATCAGCCCCAGCATCTT. The chain carries TRBV30 and TRBJ1-5, with 7 bases fitting TRBD1. Germline V gene data show CDR1 as GTSNPN and CDR2 as SVGIG (reference sequence). This CDR3 region has 15 residues. V lost 2 bases and J lost 0; bases outside the gene matches: 4.

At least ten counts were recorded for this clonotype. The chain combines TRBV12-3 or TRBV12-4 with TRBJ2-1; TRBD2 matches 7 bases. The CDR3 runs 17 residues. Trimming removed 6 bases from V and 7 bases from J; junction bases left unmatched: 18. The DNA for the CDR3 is TGTGCCAGCAGCCCATTTATGGGGCGGGAGCGGTCAAATGAGCAGTTCTTC. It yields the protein CASSPFMGRERSNEQFF.

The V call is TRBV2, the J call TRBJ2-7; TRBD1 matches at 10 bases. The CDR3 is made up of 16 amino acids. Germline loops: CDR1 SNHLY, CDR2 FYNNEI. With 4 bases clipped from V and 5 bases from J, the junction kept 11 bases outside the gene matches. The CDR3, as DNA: TGTGCCAGCAGTGGAAGACAGGGGGCAGCGGGACACGAGCAGTACTTC. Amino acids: CASSGRQGAAGHEQYF. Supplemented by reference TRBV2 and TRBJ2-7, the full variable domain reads EPEVTQTPSHQVTQMGQEVILRCVPISNHLYFYWYRQILGQKVEFLVSFYNNEISEKSEIFDDQFSVERPDGSNFTLKIRSTKLEDSAMYFCASSGRQGAAGHEQYFGPGTRLTVT.

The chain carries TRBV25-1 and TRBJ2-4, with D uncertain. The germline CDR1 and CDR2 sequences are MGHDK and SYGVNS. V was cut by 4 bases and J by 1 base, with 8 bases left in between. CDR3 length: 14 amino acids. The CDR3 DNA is TGTGCCAGCAGTGTAGGGTGGGCCAAAAACATTCAGTACTTC. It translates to CASSVGWAKNIQYF.

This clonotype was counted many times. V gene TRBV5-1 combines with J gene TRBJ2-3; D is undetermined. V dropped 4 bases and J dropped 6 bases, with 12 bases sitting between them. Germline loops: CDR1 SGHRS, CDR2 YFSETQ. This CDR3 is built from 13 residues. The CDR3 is CASSPRPMDTQYF. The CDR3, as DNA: TGCGCCAGCAGCCCCCGACCGATGGATACGCAGTATTTT.

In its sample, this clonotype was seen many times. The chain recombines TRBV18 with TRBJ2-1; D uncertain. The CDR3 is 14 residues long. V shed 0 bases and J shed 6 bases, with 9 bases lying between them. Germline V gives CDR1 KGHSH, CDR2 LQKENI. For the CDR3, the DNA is TGTGCCAGCTCACCACCGCGGCGGCTCAATGAGCAGTTCTTC. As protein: CASSPPRRLNEQFF.

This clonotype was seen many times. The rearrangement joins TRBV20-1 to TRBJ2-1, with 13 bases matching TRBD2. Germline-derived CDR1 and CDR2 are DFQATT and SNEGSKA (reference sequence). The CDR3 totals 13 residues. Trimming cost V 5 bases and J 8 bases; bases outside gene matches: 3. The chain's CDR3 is CSAGTSGNHEQFF. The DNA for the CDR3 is TGCAGTGCTGGGACTAGCGGGAACCATGAGCAGTTCTTC.